This TCR beta chain emerged from a study of T cell repertoires in cytomegalovirus infection. Overall study context: In public TCR beta signatures, there were indications of both CMV infection and matching HLA type.

Points from the study as a whole: Identification of carriers of CMV plus the relevant HLA was achieved through cumulative public TCR beta family frequency. There were HLA-C-restricted CMV-specific TCR beta clonotypes dominating the ex vivo response.

The V gene end was trimmed by 9 bases and the J gene end by 0 bases; junction bases not matched to a gene: 5. The CDR3 is 13 amino acids. Germline-derived CDR1 and CDR2 are MNHNY and SVGAGI (reference sequence). A word on this clonotype: What it binds is unknown.

TCRdb itself ran the reads through MiXCR, one entry per CDR3 protein. Among about 60,000 distinct CDR3 sequences, around 30% were seen once, and the ten largest hold 70%. This chain connects TRBV6-6 to TRBJ2-7, with TRBD2 matching 7 bases. The specimen was PBMCs, sequenced either directly or after in vitro stimulation (not recorded which). The TCR was taken from a human donor in good health (CMV status not recorded). Some clones in this sample may be carry-over from other donors' samples. CDR3: CASWAGVSYEQYF. In DNA, the CDR3 is TGTGCCAGTTGGGCGGGGGTCTCCTACGAGCAGTACTTC.